The entry that follows covers one T cell receptor beta chain sequence. V lost 4 bases and J 6 bases, leaving 11 bases between the germline ends. Per germline, CDR1 SGHNT and CDR2 YYREEE (reference sequence). This CDR3 is 13 amino acids long. Clones were read by immunoSEQ multiplex PCR, and TCRdb kept only the in-frame ones, dropping some. In the table there are 2,100,000 or so clones, approximately 94% of which are singletons. The source of the sample is a study of shared clonotypes between healthy human individuals. Study as a whole: The composition of the donors was a couple of women and a few men aged 18 to 49.

Adult Caucasians living in Nashville, Tennessee made up all of the donors. The source material was naive CD4+ T cells sorted from blood. Subset: CD45RA+ positively selected. The receptor's source is a man aged 18 to 30 in good health. This chain connects TRBV5-4 to TRBJ1-3; the D gene is possibly TRBD1 (6 bases). DNA for the CDR3: TGTGCCAGCAGCAATGACAGGACAAACACCATATATTTT. Residues: CASSNDRTNTIYF.